This is a list of T cell receptor beta chains from one sample in a study of OX40 agonist ivuxolimab in advanced cancers. Assay used: immunoSEQ multiplex PCR; TCRdb lists only in-frame clones, some missing. Among 60,000 or so clones, roughly 90% were seen once, and the ten largest hold approximately 4.6%. The input for sequencing was CD4+ or CD8+ T cells sorted from blood, taken in a trial of the OX40 agonist ivuxolimab. The receptors stem from an adult with an advanced solid tumor such as melanoma, head and neck, liver or kidney cancer. CDR3s include the opening cysteine and the closing phenylalanine or tryptophan. Fields, in order: D gene, clone size, J gene, V gene, CDR3 protein, CDR3 DNA. A D gene is named only where the DNA matches it firmly. Where a row states a size, it is once, few, many or the class of an expanded clone; other rows omit it.

d_gene: TRBD2
abundance: NA
j_gene: TRBJ2-1
v_gene: TRBV11-2
CDR3aa: CASSWGLAGDAYNEQFF
CDR3nt: TGTGCCAGCAGCTGGGGACTAGCGGGGGACGCTTACAATGAGCAGTTCTTC

d_gene: NA
abundance: NA
j_gene: TRBJ2-7
v_gene: TRBV19
CDR3aa: CASSGVSYEQYF
CDR3nt: TGTGCCAGTAGTGGAGTCTCCTACGAGCAGTACTTC

d_gene: TRBD2
abundance: NA
j_gene: TRBJ2-2
v_gene: TRBV4-1
CDR3aa: CASSQGGLAGVGTGELFF
CDR3nt: TGCGCCAGCAGCCAAGGGGGACTAGCGGGAGTAGGCACCGGGGAGCTGTTTTTT

d_gene: NA
abundance: NA
j_gene: TRBJ1-1
v_gene: TRBV10-1
CDR3aa: CASSESGWGTDNTEAFF
CDR3nt: TGCGCCAGCAGTGAGTCCGGGTGGGGCACGGACAACACTGAAGCTTTCTTT

d_gene: TRBD1
abundance: NA
j_gene: TRBJ1-4
v_gene: TRBV10-3
CDR3aa: CAIRDTGAANEKLFF
CDR3nt: TGTGCCATCAGGGATACAGGGGCGGCTAATGAAAAACTGTTTTTT

d_gene: TRBD1
abundance: NA
j_gene: TRBJ1-1
v_gene: TRBV7-2
CDR3aa: CASSLPRTGSLVNTEAFF
CDR3nt: TGTGCCAGCAGCTTACCCAGGACAGGGTCATTGGTTAACACTGAAGCTTTCTTT

d_gene: NA
abundance: NA
j_gene: TRBJ1-4
v_gene: TRBV19
CDR3aa: CASSTGPPKVGEKLFF
CDR3nt: TGTGCCAGTAGTACGGGACCGCCAAAGGTTGGTGAAAAACTGTTTTTT

d_gene: NA
abundance: NA
j_gene: TRBJ1-1
v_gene: TRBV5-8
CDR3aa: CASIWGRSEAFF
CDR3nt: TGTGCCAGCATCTGGGGGAGGTCGGAAGCTTTCTTT

d_gene: TRBD1
abundance: NA
j_gene: TRBJ2-2
v_gene: TRBV11-1
CDR3aa: CASSPRKDVGTGFTGELFF
CDR3nt: TGTGCCAGCAGCCCGAGGAAGGATGTGGGGACAGGCTTTACCGGGGAGCTGTTTTTT

d_gene: NA
abundance: NA
j_gene: TRBJ2-6
v_gene: TRBV28
CDR3aa: CASRVWSSGANVLTF
CDR3nt: TGTGCCAGCAGGGTCTGGAGCTCTGGGGCCAACGTCCTGACTTTC

d_gene: TRBD2
abundance: NA
j_gene: TRBJ2-1
v_gene: TRBV6-1
CDR3aa: CASSEFPSGGWNEQFF
CDR3nt: TGTGCCAGCAGTGAATTCCCCAGCGGGGGGTGGAATGAGCAGTTCTTC

d_gene: NA
abundance: NA
j_gene: TRBJ1-1
v_gene: TRBV6-1
CDR3aa: CASSEGIGLLGAEAFF
CDR3nt: TGTGCCAGCAGTGAAGGAATCGGGCTGCTGGGAGCTGAAGCTTTCTTT

d_gene: NA
abundance: NA
j_gene: TRBJ2-1
v_gene: TRBV7-3
CDR3aa: CASSPAGNEQFF
CDR3nt: TGTGCCAGCAGCCCGGCGGGCAATGAGCAGTTCTTC

d_gene: NA
abundance: NA
j_gene: TRBJ1-1
v_gene: TRBV2
CDR3aa: CASSRTGMNTEAFF
CDR3nt: TGTGCCAGCAGCCGAACAGGGATGAACACTGAAGCTTTCTTT

d_gene: NA
abundance: NA
j_gene: TRBJ2-3
v_gene: TRBV9
CDR3aa: CASSPRGGATDTQYF
CDR3nt: TGTGCCAGCAGCCCCCGGGGCGGGGCCACAGATACGCAGTATTTT

d_gene: NA
abundance: NA
j_gene: TRBJ2-1
v_gene: TRBV4-2
CDR3aa: CASSPASYNEQFF
CDR3nt: TGTGCCAGCAGCCCGGCTAGCTACAATGAGCAGTTCTTC

d_gene: NA
abundance: NA
j_gene: TRBJ2-7
v_gene: TRBV5-1
CDR3aa: CASSLALTGGDEQYF
CDR3nt: TGCGCCAGCAGCTTGGCACTGACAGGCGGGGACGAGCAGTACTTC

d_gene: NA
abundance: few
j_gene: TRBJ2-5
v_gene: TRBV28
CDR3aa: CASSTREAQYF
CDR3nt: TGTGCCAGCAGTACTAGAGAGGCCCAGTACTTC

d_gene: TRBD2
abundance: few
j_gene: TRBJ2-7
v_gene: TRBV11-2
CDR3aa: CASSSVSGRDGYEQYF
CDR3nt: TGTGCCAGCAGCTCCGTTAGCGGGAGGGACGGCTACGAGCAGTACTTC

d_gene: NA
abundance: NA
j_gene: TRBJ1-4
v_gene: TRBV2
CDR3aa: CASSGGGEKLFF
CDR3nt: TGTGCCAGCAGTGGAGGGGGTGAAAAACTGTTTTTT

d_gene: NA
abundance: NA
j_gene: TRBJ2-5
v_gene: TRBV7-6
CDR3aa: CASSLGNAETQYF
CDR3nt: TGTGCCAGCAGCTTGGGGAATGCGGAGACCCAGTACTTC

d_gene: TRBD1
abundance: NA
j_gene: TRBJ2-7
v_gene: TRBV2
CDR3aa: CASSEDRGQYF
CDR3nt: TGTGCCAGCAGTGAAGACAGGGGGCAGTACTTC

d_gene: NA
abundance: NA
j_gene: TRBJ2-5
v_gene: TRBV7-2
CDR3aa: CASSLSPEETQYF
CDR3nt: TGTGCCAGCAGCTTAAGCCCCGAAGAGACCCAGTACTTC

d_gene: TRBD1
abundance: NA
j_gene: TRBJ2-3
v_gene: TRBV5-1
CDR3aa: CASSWGDRVSTDTQYF
CDR3nt: TGCGCCAGCAGCTGGGGGGACAGGGTTAGCACAGATACGCAGTATTTT

d_gene: TRBD1
abundance: NA
j_gene: TRBJ1-4
v_gene: TRBV5-1
CDR3aa: CASRQGQGSEKLFF
CDR3nt: TGCGCCAGCAGACAGGGACAGGGCAGTGAAAAACTGTTTTTT

d_gene: NA
abundance: NA
j_gene: TRBJ2-2
v_gene: TRBV6-5
CDR3aa: CASRPANTGELFF
CDR3nt: TGTGCCAGCCGACCGGCGAACACCGGGGAGCTGTTTTTT

d_gene: TRBD1
abundance: NA
j_gene: TRBJ1-1
v_gene: TRBV9
CDR3aa: CASSKGQGWTEAFF
CDR3nt: TGTGCCAGCAGCAAAGGACAGGGATGGACTGAAGCTTTCTTT

d_gene: NA
abundance: NA
j_gene: TRBJ2-3
v_gene: TRBV12-5
CDR3aa: CASGLFQGFTDTQYF
CDR3nt: TGTGCTAGTGGTTTGTTTCAGGGGTTCACAGATACGCAGTATTTT

d_gene: NA
abundance: NA
j_gene: TRBJ2-2
v_gene: TRBV7-3
CDR3aa: CASSLVRETGELFF
CDR3nt: TGTGCCAGCAGCTTAGTCAGGGAGACCGGGGAGCTGTTTTTT

d_gene: TRBD1
abundance: few
j_gene: TRBJ2-7
v_gene: TRBV18
CDR3aa: CASARDRSSYEQYF
CDR3nt: TGTGCCAGCGCCCGGGACAGGAGCTCCTACGAGCAGTACTTC

d_gene: NA
abundance: NA
j_gene: TRBJ1-4
v_gene: TRBV11-2
CDR3aa: CASSLAPGLPNEKLFF
CDR3nt: TGTGCCAGCAGCTTAGCCCCTGGACTTCCAAATGAAAAACTGTTTTTT

d_gene: TRBD1
abundance: NA
j_gene: TRBJ2-1
v_gene: TRBV29-1
CDR3aa: CSALARGRVNEQFF
CDR3nt: TGCAGCGCCCTAGCCAGGGGGCGGGTCAATGAGCAGTTCTTC

d_gene: NA
abundance: NA
j_gene: TRBJ2-7
v_gene: TRBV18
CDR3aa: CASSPEGRGAYEQYF
CDR3nt: TGTGCCAGCTCACCCGAGGGGCGTGGCGCCTACGAGCAGTACTTC

d_gene: TRBD2
abundance: once
j_gene: TRBJ2-7
v_gene: TRBV4-2
CDR3aa: CASSQLGLATHEQYF
CDR3nt: TGTGCCAGCAGCCAACTGGGACTAGCGACCCACGAGCAGTACTTC

d_gene: TRBD1
abundance: NA
j_gene: TRBJ2-7
v_gene: TRBV11-3
CDR3aa: CASSSYLTGMDEQYF
CDR3nt: TGTGCCAGCAGCTCCTACTTGACAGGGATGGACGAGCAGTACTTC

d_gene: TRBD1
abundance: NA
j_gene: TRBJ1-6
v_gene: TRBV19
CDR3aa: CASSPLGQAHNSPLHF
CDR3nt: TGTGCCAGTAGCCCCCTGGGACAGGCCCATAATTCACCCCTCCACTTT